Below are 17 T cell receptor beta chains sequenced from a single sample in a study of blood T cells in healthy people across ages. Next came a second PCR, run for about 7 to 12 cycles, which used a sample-barcoded 5' primer along with a J-beta primer mix. Using its own MiXCR run on the 5' RACE reads, TCRdb lists one record per CDR3 protein. This table has hundreds of thousands of distinct CDR3 sequences, around half appearing once. Sequences were obtained from blood. These receptors all come from a woman aged 60 to 75 in good health.

The rearrangement uses TRBV20-1 and TRBJ2-3; 9 bases are a match to TRBD2. Germline CDR1 DFQATT, CDR2 SNEGSKA (reference sequence). The CDR3 spans 18 residues. V was pared by 2 bases and J by 2 bases, with 14 bases of the junction left unmatched. For the CDR3, the DNA is TGCAGTGCTAGAAGAGGTCTGGCGGCGGGAGGGCCCACAGATACGCAGTATTTT. It codes for CSARRGLAAGGPTDTQYF.

For the CDR3, the DNA is TGTGCCAGCAGCCAAGGGGGAGGGACAGCAAATGAAAAACTGTTTTTT. Translated: CASSQGGGTANEKLFF. The chain combines TRBV4-2 with TRBJ1-4, with TRBD1 identical over 7 bases. The CDR3 has 16 amino acids. Germline assignment: CDR1 LGHNA and CDR2 YNFKEQ. The V segment lost 1 base and the J segment 5 bases; nucleotides outside the gene matches: 7.

With respect to this clonotype: A junction boundary mismatches the germline segment, possibly from a read error. The rearrangement uses TRBV14 and TRBJ1-4; perhaps TRBD1 as D (6 bases). CDR3 size: 16 residues. CDR1 and CDR2 from the germline V gene are SGHDN and FVKESK. The CDR3 DNA sequence: TGTGCCAGCAGCCTAACAGGGAAAGCAACTAATGGAAAACTGTTTTTT. Translation: CASSLTGKATNGKLFF.

The chain uses TRBV20-1 and TRBJ1-2; tentative D call: TRBD1 (6 bases). Germline V CDR1 and CDR2: DFQATT, SNEGSKA (reference sequence). Trimming cost V 3 bases and J 7 bases, with 18 bases left between them. The CDR3 is 14 residues long. CDR3 region: CSASLTGGARGYTF. CDR3 bases: TGCAGTGCTAGCCTCACCGGGGGGGCGCGTGGCTACACCTTC.

This clonotype was seen just once. The chain combines TRBV4-2 with TRBJ2-3, with 9 nucleotides matching TRBD2. V shed 0 bases, J shed 2 bases, and the junction held 6 bases outside the gene matches. The CDR3 runs to 17 residues. CDR1 and CDR2 from the germline V gene are LGHNA and YNFKEQ. CDR3 in DNA: TGTGCCAGCAGCCAAGATCCCGCGGGAGGGTACACAGATACGCAGTATTTT. Protein: CASSQDPAGGYTDTQYF.

The chain recombines TRBV7-2 with TRBJ1-2; tentative D call: TRBD1 (5 bases). Deletions cut 2 bases from V and 5 bases from J, with 12 bases between. The V gene's germline CDR1 is SGHTA and CDR2 FQGNSA. The CDR3 length is 14 residues. DNA for the CDR3: TGTGCCAGCAGCTTACTGAGGGGAGAATATGGCTACACCTTC. Amino acid sequence: CASSLLRGEYGYTF. The entire variable domain, with the rest obtained from reference TRBV7-2 and TRBJ1-2, is as follows: GAGVSQSPSNKVTEKGKDVELRCDPISGHTALYWYRQSLGQGLEFLIYFQGNSAPDKSGLPSDRFSAERTGGSVSTLTIQRTQQEDSAVYLCASSLLRGEYGYTFGSGTRLTVV.

The chain couples TRBV27 to TRBJ1-2, with a weak D call TRBD1 (5 bases). CDR1 is MNHEY, CDR2 SMNVEV, per germline (reference sequence). V lost 1 base to trimming and J lost 6 bases, with 12 bases between them. CDR3 size: 14 residues. This CDR3 is CASSLLADTNGYTF. The DNA of the CDR3 is TGTGCCAGCAGTTTATTAGCGGACACGAATGGCTACACCTTC.

The CDR3 reads CASSPPTDGSRGQPQHF. The CDR3 nucleotides read TGTGCCAGCAGTCCGCCGACCGATGGATCGAGAGGTCAGCCCCAGCATTTT. The rearrangement links TRBV25-1 to TRBJ1-5; D gene unclear. CDR1 and CDR2 from the germline V gene are MGHDK and SYGVNS. The V end was cut by 5 bases, the J end by 6 bases, with 23 bases between. The CDR3 sequence is 17 residues long.

The chain joins TRBV29-1 to TRBJ1-6, with 9 bases that match TRBD1. The CDR3 loop spans 14 amino acids. Per the germline V gene, CDR1 is SQVTM and CDR2 is ANQGSEA. V was pared by 4 bases and J by 8 bases, with 6 bases of the junction left unmatched. CDR3 coding DNA: TGCAGCGTTGGGACAGGGGCAGTAGATTCACCCCTCCACTTT. This codes for CSVGTGAVDSPLHF.

The chain is built from TRBV20-1 and TRBJ2-7; TRBD2 aligns across 11 bases. The CDR3 is made up of 18 amino acids. Germline values: CDR1 DFQATT, CDR2 SNEGSKA (reference sequence). V was clipped by 0 bases and J by 1 base; unmatched bases: 11. For the CDR3, the DNA is TGCAGTGCTAGAGATTTCTGGGCGACTAGCGGGGCGTCCTACGAGCAGTACTTC. This encodes CSARDFWATSGASYEQYF.

This clonotype was seen a few times. The CDR3 region is CASSQIPRASYEQYF. In DNA form, the CDR3 reads TGCGCCAGCAGCCAAATACCCAGGGCGTCCTACGAGCAGTACTTC. The J gene is TRBJ2-7, the V gene TRBV4-1; D might be TRBD1 (5 bases). From germline, CDR1 is MGHRA and CDR2 YSYEKL. The CDR3 has 15 residues. Trimming removed 2 bases from V and 1 base from J, with 12 bases in between.

This clonotype was found many times. The genes are TRBV7-2 and TRBJ2-7; 9 bases match TRBD2. From germline, CDR1 is SGHTA and CDR2 FQGNSA. CDR3 length: 16 residues. V lost 1 base and J lost 0; bases outside the gene matches: 4. The CDR3 sequence is CASSLETSGSSYEQYF. The CDR3 DNA reads as TGTGCCAGCAGCTTAGAGACTAGCGGCAGCTCCTACGAGCAGTACTTC.

This clonotype was seen a few times. This sequence joins TRBV6-2 or TRBV6-3 and TRBJ1-1, with TRBD1 identical over 8 bases. Per the germline V gene, CDR1 is MNHEY and CDR2 is SVGEGT. This CDR3 is 14 amino acids long. V shed 7 bases and J 2 bases; nucleotides not matched to a gene: 6. The CDR3 is CASTGQGVNTEAFF. CDR3 coding DNA: TGTGCCAGCACTGGACAGGGAGTAAACACTGAAGCTTTCTTT.

The chain is built from TRBV5-1 and TRBJ2-6, with D possibly matching TRBD1 (6 bases). The CDR3 contains 15 residues. V was cut by 4 bases and J by 4 bases, with 12 bases left in between. The germline V gene encodes CDR1 SGHRS and CDR2 YFSETQ. As DNA, the CDR3 is TGCGCCAGCAGCGTACAGGGCTTAGGGGCCAACGTCCTGACTTTC. The encoded protein is CASSVQGLGANVLTF.

The chain joins TRBV5-6 to TRBJ2-1; a weak D match, TRBD2 (6 bases). Trimming took 5 bases from V and 4 from J, leaving 13 bases between them. Per the germline V gene, CDR1 is SGHDT and CDR2 is YYEEEE. This CDR3 is 14 amino acids long. CDR3 DNA sequence: TGTGCCAGCAGTCAGACTAGACAATACAATGAGCAGTTCTTC. Translating gives CASSQTRQYNEQFF.

The genes are TRBV6-5 and TRBJ2-6; 7 bases match TRBD2. CDR3 length: 18 residues. Germline loops: CDR1 MNHEY, CDR2 SVGAGI. V was clipped by 2 bases and J by 1 base; unmatched bases: 8. The CDR3 DNA sequence: TGTGCCAGCAGTTACGTGGGAGGGCTGGTGTCTGGGGCCAACGTCCTGACTTTC. The encoded protein is CASSYVGGLVSGANVLTF.

The rearrangement links TRBV5-1 to TRBJ2-5; D is perhaps TRBD1 (5 bases). With 3 bases removed from V and 4 bases from J, the gap between germline ends came to 13 bases. Germline CDR1 and CDR2: SGHRS and YFSETQ. This CDR3 spans 14 amino acids. The CDR3 loop reads CASSSQGERETQYF. Written as DNA, the CDR3 is TGCGCCAGCAGCTCGCAGGGTGAACGAGAGACCCAGTACTTC.